These T cell receptor beta chains were read from a single sample in a study of vaccination and CD4 T cells after COVID-19. TCRdb independently ran MiXCR on the PCR reads; one entry per CDR3 protein. The sample has about 16,000 distinct CDR3 sequences; roughly 50% are singletons. The antigens these receptors bind are not known. Sequenced here: cultured CD4+ T cells from blood, sampled after SARS-CoV-2 vaccination. The receptors here all came from a human donor with COVID-19. CDR3s include the opening cysteine and the closing phenylalanine or tryptophan. A D gene is named only where the DNA matches it firmly. Expanded clones get a size class; other rows say once, few or many, or leave the size out.

D | J | V | size | CDR3 | DNA
. | TRBJ1-1 | TRBV30 | few | CAWSWRTEAFF | TGTGCCTGGAGTTGGAGGACTGAAGCTTTCTTT
. | TRBJ2-5 | TRBV18 | . | CASSPIDKYQETQYF | TGTGCCAGCTCACCGATTGACAAATACCAAGAGACCCAGTACTTC
. | TRBJ1-2 | TRBV6-1 | . | CASSEREEGYTF | TGTGCCAGCAGTGAAAGGGAGGAGGGCTACACCTTC
. | TRBJ2-1 | TRBV6-4 | . | CASSDSTAGPEFF | TGTGCCAGCAGTGACTCGACGGCAGGTCCGGAGTTCTTC
. | TRBJ1-4 | TRBV7-9 | once | CASSRTAGRGEKLFF | TGTGCCAGCAGCCGGACTGCAGGGAGGGGAGAAAAACTGTTTTTT
. | TRBJ2-2 | TRBV6-1 | . | CASNSFGGNTGELFF | TGTGCCAGCAATTCGTTCGGGGGGAACACCGGGGAGCTGTTTTTT
TRBD1 | TRBJ1-5 | TRBV24-1 | . | CATDRDRGDQPQHF | TGTGCCACCGACCGGGACAGGGGGGATCAGCCCCAGCATTTT
. | TRBJ1-3 | TRBV20-1 | . | CSARPGSSPGNTIYF | TGCAGTGCTAGGCCCGGGAGTAGCCCTGGAAACACCATATATTTT
. | TRBJ2-2 | TRBV7-8 | . | CASSIPVTHTGELFF | TGTGCCAGCAGCATACCAGTGACCCACACCGGGGAGCTGTTTTTT
. | TRBJ1-2 | TRBV29-1 | . | CSVELGAEHYGYTF | TGCAGCGTTGAATTGGGGGCCGAACACTATGGCTACACCTTC
TRBD2 | TRBJ2-5 | TRBV6-5 | few | CASSYWASGGQETQYF | TGTGCCAGCAGTTACTGGGCTAGCGGGGGACAAGAGACCCAGTACTTC
TRBD1 | TRBJ1-5 | TRBV2 | . | CASRGGQGNQPQHF | TGTGCCAGCAGGGGAGGACAGGGCAATCAGCCCCAGCATTTT
. | TRBJ2-2 | TRBV10-1 | few | CASSPTANTGELFF | TGCGCCAGCAGCCCGACTGCGAACACCGGGGAGCTGTTTTTT
. | TRBJ2-5 | TRBV4-3 | . | CASSQGPRGTGQETQYF | TGCGCCAGCAGCCAGGGCCCTAGGGGGACTGGACAAGAGACCCAGTACTTC
. | TRBJ1-1 | TRBV19 | . | CAARGLGVNTEAFF | TGTGCGGCGAGGGGATTAGGGGTGAACACTGAAGCTTTCTTT
TRBD1 | TRBJ2-1 | TRBV6-1 | . | CASSGGTAQSYNEQFF | TGTGCCAGCAGTGGGGGGACAGCTCAGTCCTACAATGAGCAGTTCTTC
. | TRBJ1-1 | TRBV5-4 | . | CASTTEMNTEAFF | TGTGCCAGCACGACAGAGATGAACACTGAAGCTTTCTTT
. | TRBJ1-2 | TRBV5-6 | . | CASSLYSRTAKLYGYTF | TGTGCCAGCAGCTTGTATTCCAGGACCGCCAAACTCTATGGCTACACCTTC
TRBD1 | TRBJ2-7 | TRBV6-1 | . | CASSTGGYEQYF | TGTGCCAGCTCGACAGGGGGCTACGAGCAGTACTTC
. | TRBJ2-3 | TRBV7-2 | . | CASSRIDTQYF | TGTGCCAGCAGCCGTATAGATACGCAGTATTTT
. | TRBJ2-2 | TRBV24-1 | . | CATSSAGPNTGELFF | TGTGCCACCAGTAGTGCAGGGCCGAACACCGGGGAGCTGTTTTTT
. | TRBJ2-7 | TRBV7-2 | . | CASSDETVSYEQYF | TGTGCCAGCAGCGACGAGACAGTCTCCTACGAGCAGTACTTC
TRBD2 | TRBJ2-7 | TRBV20-1 | . | CSARWAGDYEQYF | TGCAGTGCTAGATGGGCGGGGGACTACGAGCAGTACTTC
TRBD1 | TRBJ1-6 | TRBV20-1 | few | CSARGSRDSWSPLHF | TGCAGTGCTAGAGGAAGCCGGGACAGTTGGTCACCCCTCCACTTT
. | TRBJ2-1 | TRBV24-1 | . | CATSDWAGGNNEQFF | TGTGCCACCAGTGATTGGGCAGGGGGGAACAATGAGCAGTTCTTC
. | TRBJ1-2 | TRBV20-1 | . | CSAVAGGSYGYTF | TGCAGTGCTGTAGCTGGGGGGTCCTATGGCTACACCTTC